This TCR beta chain stems from a study of T-cell reconstitution after alpha-beta-depleted transplantation in children. Study results and caveats: After transplant, at about two months, alpha-beta T cells were reportedly derived from several hundred expanded graft clones. Some patients showed high day-60 TCRbeta diversity, which derived from surviving recipient T cells and thymic progenitors. The authors attributed T-cell counts and diversity one year after transplant mostly to newly produced T cells.

Comments on this clonotype: Its specificity is not known.

The germline gives CDR1 SGHVS, CDR2 FQNEAQ. The V gene lost 5 bases and the J gene lost 1 base, with 8 bases spanning the gap. The CDR3 is made up of 14 amino acids. As it was prepared, the TCRbeta library received unique molecular identifiers. TCRdb re-called the PCR reads with MiXCR, one entry per CDR3 protein. The profile covers about 510,000 distinct CDR3 sequences, with approximately 10% appearing a single time and about 15% taken by the ten largest. This TCR came from a female patient aged 2 to 10 who had a stem cell transplant for aplastic anemia, so the T cells may come from the graft donor. The chain has TRBV7-8 and TRBJ2-2, with unresolved D. This material consisted of PBMCs, mostly from graft donor cells, taken 180 days after TCRalphabeta/CD19-depleted stem cell transplant. Here the CDR3 reads CASSGRRNTGELFF. DNA for the CDR3: TGTGCCAGCAGCGGCCGACGGAACACCGGGGAGCTGTTTTTT.